The source of this TCR beta chain is a study of shared T cell receptors in the human thymus. The CDR3 totals 12 residues. V was clipped by 4 bases and J by 14 bases, with 16 bases between them. Per the germline V gene, CDR1 is SEHNR and CDR2 is FQNEAQ (reference sequence). This clone appeared a few times. Only in-frame clones appear in the TCRdb table, and some are missing; sequencing was by immunoSEQ multiplex PCR. The data contain 500,000 to 850,000 clones, about 90% of them singletons. The same sample was also studied in work on human thymus T cells.

The rearrangement uses TRBV7-9 and TRBJ2-3; D is unclear. The receptor was derived from a boy younger than two with a congenital heart defect. Input material: thymocytes. DNA of the CDR3: TGTGCCAGCAGCTCACGTGAGGTGCCCTGGTATTTT. Amino acids: CASSSREVPWYF.